Listed here are 21 T cell receptor beta chains from one sample, sequenced in a study of T cell repertoires in cytomegalovirus infection. MiXCR was run by TCRdb on the reads, yielding one entry per CDR3 protein. The sample holds some 300,000 distinct CDR3 sequences, around 10% seen once. The source material was PBMCs. Receptors were obtained from a human donor in good health (CMV status not recorded). Some clones in this sample may be carry-over from other donors' samples.

The chain carries TRBV28 and TRBJ1-2; 9 bases fit TRBD1. The CDR3 spans 17 residues. V gave up 2 bases and J gave up 5 bases; unmatched junction bases: 12. Germline V lookup: CDR1 MDHEN, CDR2 SYDVKM. The CDR3 reads CASSLPRQGGSSYGYTF. The CDR3, as DNA: TGTGCCAGCAGTTTACCCCGACAGGGGGGGAGTTCTTATGGCTACACCTTC.

This clonotype has at least ten counts. The V and J genes are TRBV20-1 and TRBJ2-5, with 12 bases identical to TRBD1. Looked up from germline, CDR1 is DFQATT and CDR2 is SNEGSKA (reference sequence). The CDR3 covers 19 residues. The trim removed 0 bases at V and 1 base at J, leaving 12 bases unmatched. CDR3 nucleotides: TGCAGTGCTAGAGATCTCTCGCGGGGGGACAGGGGGCCCCAAGAGACCCAGTACTTC. Translating it yields CSARDLSRGDRGPQETQYF.

This clonotype showed up many times. The chain carries TRBV2 and TRBJ1-5, with D possibly matching TRBD1 (6 bases). Germline V gene data show CDR1 as SNHLY and CDR2 as FYNNEI. V was shortened by 6 bases and J by 7 bases, with 13 bases between the two germline ends. The CDR3 has 13 residues. CDR3 residues: CASRGTLYQPQHF. DNA of the CDR3: TGTGCCAGCAGGGGGACATTGTACCAGCCCCAGCATTTT. The full variable domain, its missing parts supplied by reference TRBV2 and TRBJ1-5, is EPEVTQTPSHQVTQMGQEVILRCVPISNHLYFYWYRQILGQKVEFLVSFYNNEISEKSEIFDDQFSVERPDGSNFTLKIRSTKLEDSAMYFCASRGTLYQPQHFGDGTRLSIL.

V gene TRBV3-1 combines with J gene TRBJ2-1, with 9 bases identical to TRBD2. Looked up from germline, CDR1 is LGHDT and CDR2 is YNNKEL (reference sequence). With V trimmed by 2 bases and J by 9 bases, 8 bases remained unmatched. This CDR3 comprises 15 residues. CDR3: CASSQKGRGGGEQFF. CDR3 in DNA: TGTGCCAGCAGCCAAAAGGGGCGGGGGGGTGGTGAGCAGTTCTTC.

There are many counts of this clonotype. CDR3 in DNA: TGTGCCAGCAGCTTCCAGAGCACAGATACGCAGTATTTT. This sequence encodes CASSFQSTDTQYF. The rearrangement uses TRBV7-2 and TRBJ2-3; D remains ambiguous. The CDR3 has 13 amino acids. V lost 3 bases and J 0 bases, leaving 4 bases between the germline ends. Germline loops: CDR1 SGHTA, CDR2 FQGNSA.

This clonotype appeared many times. The chain has TRBV7-8 and TRBJ1-2; maybe TRBD1 (6 bases). This CDR3 is 14 amino acids long. Trimming pared 3 bases from V and 4 bases from J, leaving 12 bases between. Looked up from germline, CDR1 is SGHVS and CDR2 is FQNEAQ. The CDR3 DNA reads TGTGCCAGCAGCTTCCCAGGGGAGGGCTATGGCTACACCTTC. Its translation: CASSFPGEGYGYTF. Full variable domain (rest looked up from reference TRBV7-8 and TRBJ1-2): GAGVSQSPRYKVAKRGQDVALRCDPISGHVSLFWYQQALGQGPEFLTYFQNEAQLDKSGLPSDRFFAERPEGSVSTLKIQRTQQEDSAVYLCASSFPGEGYGYTFGSGTRLTVV.

The rearrangement uses TRBV28 and TRBJ1-3, with TRBD1 as a possible D gene (5 bases). Trimming shortened V by 4 bases and J by 0 bases, and 7 bases separated the two germline ends. The CDR3 sequence is 14 residues long. Per germline, CDR1 MDHEN and CDR2 SYDVKM. Written as DNA, the CDR3 is TGTGCCAGCAGTTCGGGACCCTCTGGAAACACCATATATTTT. This encodes CASSSGPSGNTIYF.

This clonotype was seen at least ten times. The J gene is TRBJ2-3, the V gene TRBV7-9; TRBD2 matches at 7 bases. CDR1 and CDR2 from the germline V gene are SEHNR and FQNEAQ (reference sequence). Trimming took 4 bases from V and 3 from J; bases not matched to a gene: 7. This CDR3 comprises 15 residues. As DNA, the CDR3 is TGTGCCAGCAGCTGGGGAGGGGATCGGACAGATACGCAGTATTTT. Residues: CASSWGGDRTDTQYF.

This clonotype was recorded at least ten times. The chain combines TRBV7-2 with TRBJ2-1; D may be TRBD1 (5 bases). Germline lookup yields CDR1 SGHTA and CDR2 FQGNSA. This CDR3 contains 13 residues. V was pared by 2 bases and J by 8 bases, with 10 bases between. CDR3 protein: CASSLYQGYEQFF. In DNA form, the CDR3 reads TGTGCCAGCAGCTTATATCAGGGTTATGAGCAGTTCTTC.

This clonotype has at least ten counts. The chain uses TRBV25-1 and TRBJ1-3, with D unresolved. Germline-derived CDR1 and CDR2 are MGHDK and SYGVNS. The CDR3 length is 16 residues. Trimming left V 1 base short and J 4 bases short, with 14 bases between. Here the CDR3 reads CASSEFPPVYGNTIYF. The CDR3 coding sequence is TGTGCCAGCAGTGAATTTCCCCCAGTCTACGGAAACACCATATATTTT.

This clonotype was detected many times. The J gene is TRBJ2-3, the V gene TRBV6-5, with a weak D call TRBD1 (6 bases). The CDR3 runs to 15 residues. The germline V gene has CDR1 MNHEY and CDR2 SVGAGI. V shed 4 bases and J shed 5 bases, with 16 bases lying between them. The CDR3 protein is CASSLWGLRGDTQYF. The CDR3 DNA reads as TGTGCCAGCAGTTTATGGGGGCTCCGCGGAGATACGCAGTATTTT.

Remarks on this clonotype: This may arise from a read error, as a much more abundant clone is one base away. The rearrangement uses TRBV4-1 and TRBJ2-5; 12 positions match TRBD2. CDR3 size: 18 residues. The trim removed 3 bases at V and 5 bases at J, leaving 13 bases unmatched. Germline lookup yields CDR1 MGHRA and CDR2 YSYEKL. The CDR3 sequence: CASSQIPGLAGGFETQYF. The CDR3 region has the DNA TGCGCCAGCAGCCAGATCCCGGGACTAGCGGGCGGTTTCGAGACCCAGTACTTC.

The rearrangement uses TRBV12-3 or TRBV12-4 and TRBJ1-5; D unresolved. Trimming pared 4 bases from V and 2 bases from J, leaving 15 bases between. This CDR3 spans 16 amino acids. The CDR3 region is CASSSVWERGNQPQHF. Here the CDR3 DNA reads TGTGCCAGCAGTTCGGTCTGGGAGAGGGGCAATCAGCCCCAGCATTTT.

V gene TRBV5-5 combines with J gene TRBJ1-6, with no clear D. V was shortened by 0 bases and J by 0 bases, with 10 bases between the two germline ends. This CDR3 comprises 17 residues. The germline gives CDR1 SGHKS, CDR2 YYEKEE (reference sequence). The CDR3 DNA is TGTGCCAGCAGCTTGGAAGTTGGAAGCTCCTATAATTCACCCCTCCACTTT. Protein: CASSLEVGSSYNSPLHF.

This chain uses TRBV20-1 with TRBJ2-7; tentatively, D is TRBD1 or TRBD2 (5 bases each). Germline CDR1 reads DFQATT; CDR2 reads SNEGSKA (reference sequence). V was pared by 4 bases and J by 3 bases, with 19 bases between. There are 15 residues in the CDR3. CDR3 DNA: TGCAGTGCTATAACTTCCGGGACCACGGACTACGAGCAGTACGTC. This codes for CSAITSGTTDYEQYV.

The chain combines TRBV9 with TRBJ2-2; D call uncertain. The CDR3 is made up of 16 amino acids. V shed 0 bases and J shed 0 bases, with 9 bases lying between them. Germline V gene sequence: CDR1 SGDLS, CDR2 YYNGEE. CDR3 bases: TGTGCCAGCAGCGTAGGGACCTTAACGAACACCGGGGAGCTGTTTTTT. As protein: CASSVGTLTNTGELFF.

This clonotype was observed many times. The chain carries TRBV6-1 and TRBJ1-2; D uncertain. Germline CDR1 MNHNS, CDR2 SASEGT. The length of the CDR3 is 13 residues. V dropped 6 bases and J dropped 4 bases, with 12 bases sitting between them. CDR3 sequence reads: CASSQGLPYGYTF. DNA of the CDR3: TGTGCCAGCAGCCAAGGGCTTCCCTATGGCTACACCTTC.

This chain connects TRBV28 to TRBJ2-7, with TRBD1 matching 7 bases. The germline gives CDR1 MDHEN, CDR2 SYDVKM. The J segment lost 2 bases and the V segment lost 6 bases, leaving 4 bases of the junction unmatched. This CDR3 spans 13 amino acids. The CDR3 DNA reads TGTGCCAGCAGACAGGGGCAGACCTACGAGCAGTACGTC. Translating it yields CASRQGQTYEQYV.

This clonotype was found many times. The rearrangement links TRBV10-3 to TRBJ1-5, with 7 positions matching TRBD1. Germline V gene sequence: CDR1 ENHRY, CDR2 SYGVKD. The CDR3 is 16 amino acids. V lost 5 bases to trimming and J lost 2 bases; unmatched junction nucleotides: 9. The CDR3 spells CAISQEGARGNQPQHF. CDR3 nucleotides: TGTGCCATCAGTCAAGAGGGGGCGCGGGGCAATCAGCCCCAGCATTTT.

At least ten counts were recorded for this clonotype. The rearrangement joins TRBV12-3 or TRBV12-4 to TRBJ2-3; 9 bases agree with TRBD1. The CDR3 has 16 residues. The V gene end was trimmed by 6 bases and the J gene end by 1 base; junction bases not matched to a gene: 8. CDR3: CASRLTGGGGTDTQYF. In DNA, the CDR3 is TGTGCCAGCAGACTTACAGGGGGCGGGGGCACAGATACGCAGTATTTT.

This clonotype was detected ten times or more. J is TRBJ1-1 and V is TRBV7-8; 7 bases agree with TRBD1. J was trimmed by 0 bases and V by 1 base; bases with no gene match: 5. Germline V gene lookup returns CDR1 SGHVS and CDR2 FQNEAQ. The CDR3 contains 16 residues. The CDR3 sequence is CASSLEAGQMNTEAFF. CDR3 sequence (DNA): TGTGCCAGCAGCTTAGAAGCGGGACAGATGAACACTGAAGCTTTCTTT.